These 15 T cell receptor beta chains were sequenced from one sample in a study of persistence of HIV-infected CD4 T cells. The stimulus was lysate of CMV-infected fibroblasts, around 10 ug/mL. CD4+ T cells upregulating both CD40 ligand and CD69 were sorted as responding cells. This was the immunoSEQ version 4 assay in survey mode. Sequencing used immunoSEQ multiplex PCR; TCRdb keeps in-frame clones, though not all of them. This table holds roughly 7,500 clones, 61% found once. These TCRs are of unknown antigen specificity. The starting material was CD4+ T cells sorted from PBMCs after approximately 19-hour stimulation, obtained from a patient who received antiretroviral therapy. Source of these receptors: an adult man with HIV who was CMV-seropositive.

By share, this clone counts as medium-sized (0.01 to 0.1%). The chain uses TRBV6-5 and TRBJ1-3, with D possibly matching TRBD1 (6 bases). This CDR3 has 16 amino acids. In germline, CDR1 is MNHEY, CDR2 SVGAGI. Trimming removed 0 bases at V and 1 base at J, with 10 bases between. The CDR3 here is CASSYSWQGSGNTIYF. DNA of the CDR3: TGTGCCAGCAGTTACTCGTGGCAGGGGTCTGGAAACACCATATATTTT.

This clone was observed a few times. This sequence joins TRBV19 and TRBJ1-5; TRBD1 agrees at 8 bases. V lost 5 bases to trimming and J lost 9 bases; unmatched junction nucleotides: 18. The CDR3 is made up of 17 amino acids. The germline gives CDR1 LNHDA, CDR2 SQIVND (reference sequence). The CDR3 DNA reads as TGTGCCAGTAGTCCCGAGGGAGGACAGGGCCCCACATCGCCCCAGCATTTT. Its translation is CASSPEGGQGPTSPQHF.

The chain has TRBV6-5 and TRBJ1-2; D is undetermined. The CDR3 runs 11 residues. The V gene's germline CDR1 is MNHEY and CDR2 SVGAGI. The V end lost 8 bases, the J end lost 7 bases, and 11 bases lay between the germline ends. The CDR3 region has the DNA TGTGCCAGCGAATACGAAGGTGGCTACACCTTC. This codes for CASEYEGGYTF.

This clone counts as medium-sized (0.01 to 0.1%). The J gene is TRBJ1-2, the V gene TRBV20-1; D is unclear. The CDR3 spans 16 residues. CDR1 is DFQATT, CDR2 SNEGSKA, per germline (reference sequence). V was shortened by 3 bases and J by 6 bases, with 23 bases between the two germline ends. In DNA, the CDR3 is TGCAGTGCTAGTCCCGCCTTGAGGTCCTACGAGGATGGCTACACCTTC. Its protein product is CSASPALRSYEDGYTF.

This clone rates as large (0.1 to 1%). This chain links TRBV7-3 with TRBJ1-2; D gene uncertain. Germline V gene sequence: CDR1 SGHTA, CDR2 FQGTGA. The CDR3 is made up of 16 amino acids. Trimming left V 1 base short and J 3 bases short, with 15 bases between. The CDR3 DNA reads TGTGCCAGCAGCTTAAAGTCGGGCGGTGCCGACTATGGCTACACCTTC. Translating it yields CASSLKSGGADYGYTF. Variable domain in full (rest from reference TRBV7-3 and TRBJ1-2): GAGVSQTPSNKVTEKGKYVELRCDPISGHTALYWYRQSLGQGPEFLIYFQGTGAADDSGLPNDRFFAVRPEGSVSTLKIQRTERGDSAVYLCASSLKSGGADYGYTFGSGTRLTVV.

The chain uses TRBV5-8 and TRBJ1-6; a weak D match, TRBD1 (6 bases). The V and J ends lost 3 bases and 5 bases respectively, with 15 bases between them. This CDR3 is 16 amino acids long. CDR1 is SGHTS and CDR2 is YDEGEE in the germline V gene. The CDR3 nucleotides are TGTGCCAGCAGCTCTACGACACAGGGCAATAATTCACCCCTCCACTTT. This translates into CASSSTTQGNNSPLHF.

J is TRBJ1-1 and V is TRBV6-5; 7 bases match TRBD1. The germline gives CDR1 MNHEY, CDR2 SVGAGI. The J segment lost 3 bases and the V segment lost 5 bases, leaving 3 bases of the junction unmatched. This CDR3 has 13 residues. CDR3 in amino acids: CASSKTGYTEAFF. For the CDR3, the DNA is TGTGCCAGCAGTAAGACAGGGTACACTGAAGCTTTCTTT.

The rearrangement joins TRBV4-3 to TRBJ1-6; 10 nucleotides agree with TRBD1. CDR3 length equals 17 residues. Germline loops: CDR1 LGHNA, CDR2 YSLEER. The trim removed 0 bases at V and 7 bases at J, leaving 6 bases unmatched. Here the CDR3 DNA reads TGCGCCAGCAGCCAAGATAGGCCGGGACAGGGGAATTCACCCCTCCACTTT. It encodes CASSQDRPGQGNSPLHF.

The chain joins TRBV5-1 to TRBJ2-5; D might be TRBD2 (5 bases). The CDR3 sequence is 13 residues long. Deletions cut 2 bases from V and 5 bases from J, with 10 bases between. The germline CDR1 and CDR2 sequences are SGHRS and YFSETQ. CDR3 sequence reads: CASSFTRRETQYF. The DNA for the CDR3 is TGCGCCAGCAGCTTCACGCGGAGGGAGACCCAGTACTTC.

This clone is labeled as medium-sized. The sample contains more than one DNA sequence encoding this CDR3. V and J are TRBV3-1 (or the pseudogene TRBV3-2) and TRBJ2-1; no reliable D call. Trimming pared 3 bases from V and 4 bases from J, leaving 7 bases between. Germline assignment: CDR1 LGHDT and CDR2 YNNKEL (reference sequence). The CDR3 consists of 13 residues. The CDR3 sequence is CASSQDLYNEQFF. Here the CDR3 DNA reads TGTGCCAGCAGCCAGGATCTTTACAATGAGCAGTTCTTC.

The chain combines TRBV14 with TRBJ1-1; the D gene is possibly TRBD1 (6 bases). V lost 2 bases to trimming and J lost 5 bases, with 12 bases between them. CDR1 is SGHDN, CDR2 FVKESK, per germline. The CDR3 loop spans 14 amino acids. CDR3 in DNA: TGTGCCAGCAGCCAAACAGGGAGGAAGACTGAAGCTTTCTTT. The encoded protein is CASSQTGRKTEAFF.

This clone is labeled medium-sized. At one end, the junction sequence differs from germline, possibly due to a read error. The CDR3 loop is CASSLRPGTTDTQYF. As DNA, the CDR3 is TGTGCTAGCAGCTTACGCCCGGGGACCACAGATACGCAGTATTTT. The chain is built from TRBV7-7 and TRBJ2-3; D may correspond to TRBD1 or TRBD2 (5 bases each). The CDR3 totals 15 residues. Germline loops: CDR1 SSHAT, CDR2 FNYEAQ (reference sequence).

The chain combines TRBV10-3 with TRBJ2-2, with a tentative D call TRBD1 (6 bases). CDR3 length: 14 residues. Germline V gene sequence: CDR1 ENHRY, CDR2 SYGVKD. Trimming pared 6 bases from V and 6 bases from J, leaving 14 bases between. The CDR3 coding sequence is TGTGCCATCAGATACAGGGACCAAGCCGGGGAGCTGTTTTTT. The encoded protein is CAIRYRDQAGELFF.

The J gene is TRBJ1-6, the V gene TRBV14; D is perhaps TRBD1 (5 bases). Germline-derived CDR1 and CDR2 are SGHDN and FVKESK. The CDR3 contains 15 residues. Trimming stripped 1 base from V and 1 base from J, with 5 bases between. The CDR3: CASSQGGSYNSPLHF. The CDR3 region has the DNA TGTGCCAGCAGCCAAGGGGGGTCCTATAATTCACCCCTCCACTTT.

The rearrangement links TRBV11-1 to TRBJ2-5, with D possibly matching TRBD1 (6 bases). CDR1 and CDR2 from the germline V gene are SGHAT and FQDESV (reference sequence). Between the trimmed V and J ends, which lost 5 bases and 2 bases, there was a span of 12 bases. CDR3 length: 14 amino acids. The CDR3 DNA sequence: TGTGCCAGCAGCGCCGACAGGCCTCAAGAGACCCAGTACTTC. Protein sequence: CASSADRPQETQYF.